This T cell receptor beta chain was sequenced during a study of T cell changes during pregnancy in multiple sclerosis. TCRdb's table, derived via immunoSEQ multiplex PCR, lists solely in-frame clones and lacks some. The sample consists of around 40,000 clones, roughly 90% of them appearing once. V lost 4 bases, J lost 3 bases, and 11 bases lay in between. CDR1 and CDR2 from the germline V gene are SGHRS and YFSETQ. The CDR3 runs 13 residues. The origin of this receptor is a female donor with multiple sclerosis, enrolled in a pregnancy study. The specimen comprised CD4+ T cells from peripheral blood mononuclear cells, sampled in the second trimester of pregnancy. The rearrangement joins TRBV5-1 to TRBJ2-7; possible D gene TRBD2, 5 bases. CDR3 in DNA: TGCGCCAGCAGCCCCTCGGGGATCTACGAGCAGTACTTC. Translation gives CASSPSGIYEQYF. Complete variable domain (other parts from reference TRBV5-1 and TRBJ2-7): KAGVTQTPRYLIKTRGQQVTLSCSPISGHRSVSWYQQTPGQGLQFLFEYFSETQRNKGNFPGRFSGRQFSNSRSEMNVSTLELGDSALYLCASSPSGIYEQYFGPGTRLTVT.